These 8 T cell receptor beta chains share one sample of origin, sequenced in a study of cytomegalovirus exposure and HLA in healthy donors. The repertoire was sequenced with immunoSEQ multiplex PCR; TCRdb's copy has only in-frame clones and lacks some. The profile shows hundreds of thousands of clones, roughly 90% of them singletons. Sequencing used PBMCs. The receptors derive from a man between 18 and 35 years old in good health and CMV-seropositive.

The rearrangement uses TRBV5-1 and TRBJ2-1; D call uncertain. CDR3 length: 17 amino acids. Deletions cut 0 bases from V and 1 base from J, with 14 bases between. Germline V gene lookup returns CDR1 SGHRS and CDR2 YFSETQ. The DNA of the CDR3 is TGCGCCAGCAGCTTGGACCTAGTAGTCCTTTCCTACAATGAGCAGTTCTTC. This gives the protein CASSLDLVVLSYNEQFF.

The chain employs TRBV11-2 and TRBJ2-1; 13 nucleotides agree with TRBD2. V gave up 2 bases and J gave up 6 bases; unmatched junction bases: 7. The CDR3 covers 17 residues. Per germline, CDR1 SGHAT and CDR2 FQNNGV. CDR3 residues: CASSLITSGRVPNEQFF. The CDR3 DNA reads TGTGCCAGCAGCTTAATTACTAGCGGGAGGGTACCCAATGAGCAGTTCTTC.

This clone was counted once. The chain uses TRBV11-3 and TRBJ2-7; D is possibly TRBD1 or TRBD2 (5 bases each). CDR3 size: 14 residues. Germline CDR1 SGHNT, CDR2 YENEEA. The V gene lost 1 base and the J gene lost 0 bases, with 7 bases spanning the gap. The CDR3 here is CASSLAGHSYEQYF. Written as DNA, the CDR3 is TGTGCCAGCAGCTTAGCGGGGCACTCCTACGAGCAGTACTTC.

The chain carries TRBV6-5 and TRBJ2-1; TRBD1 might be the D (5 bases). The CDR3 covers 14 residues. V was pared by 6 bases and J by 5 bases, with 14 bases between. Looked up from germline, CDR1 is MNHEY and CDR2 is SVGAGI. CDR3 DNA sequence: TGTGCCAGCAGGCCGGACAATCTTAACAATGAGCAGTTCTTC. Its protein product is CASRPDNLNNEQFF.

CDR3 in amino acids: CASSLVAYEQYF. DNA for the CDR3: TGTGCCAGCAGTTTGGTGGCCTACGAGCAGTACTTC. This rearrangement joins TRBV6-1 to TRBJ2-7; no reliable D call. Deletions cut 5 bases from V and 2 bases from J, with 7 bases between. The CDR3 consists of 12 residues. The V gene's germline CDR1 is MNHNS and CDR2 SASEGT.

The CDR3 DNA reads as TGTGCCAGCAGTAAAGGGGGAAACTACGAGCAGTACTTC. Its translation is CASSKGGNYEQYF. J is TRBJ2-7 and V is TRBV6-6; TRBD1 might be the D (6 bases). Germline V lookup: CDR1 MNHNY, CDR2 SVGAGI (reference sequence). With 5 bases removed from V and 3 bases from J, the gap between germline ends came to 11 bases. This CDR3 contains 13 residues.

This rearrangement joins TRBV2 to TRBJ1-1, with D unresolved. There are 12 residues in the CDR3. Germline CDR1 reads SNHLY; CDR2 reads FYNNEI. Trimming cost V 2 bases and J 6 bases, with 7 bases left between them. The CDR3 is CASSETFAEAFF. The CDR3 coding sequence is TGTGCCAGCAGTGAAACGTTTGCTGAAGCTTTCTTT. The whole variable domain, remainder taken from reference TRBV2 and TRBJ1-1, is EPEVTQTPSHQVTQMGQEVILRCVPISNHLYFYWYRQILGQKVEFLVSFYNNEISEKSEIFDDQFSVERPDGSNFTLKIRSTKLEDSAMYFCASSETFAEAFFGQGTRLTVV.

The chain carries TRBV28 and TRBJ2-7; no reliable D call. Germline CDR1 and CDR2: MDHEN and SYDVKM. The CDR3 is 12 residues long. Trimming pared 4 bases from V and 7 bases from J, leaving 11 bases between. In nucleotides, the CDR3 is TGTGCCAGCAGTTCCCGGCCGAGTGAGCAGTACTTC. Translating it yields CASSSRPSEQYF.